This TCR beta chain was captured by sequencing in a study of blood T cell repertoires in COVID-19 (TCRdb year 2020). For the study in its entirety: Samples from collaborators originated in the United States, Italy and Spain and spanned both the acute and convalescent phases of COVID-19. The dataset comprised deeply sampled blood TCRbeta repertoires from subjects exposed to, actively infected with, or recovered from COVID-19. Where HLA class I and class II types were available, the types were taken from metadata supplied by the sample provider, not from assay-based typing. Samples were obtained from the ongoing ImmuneRACE study (first 160 participants) and from 950 to 1,500 subjects provided by 6 global collaborators. The repertoires were made available in a free public database intended to serve as a resource for research on the immune response to SARS-CoV-2. A de-identified subject ID, COVID-19 status, age in years and sex were almost always included in the sample metadata. The prospective study material was composed of cDNA or gDNA derived from T cells, B-cell-depleted T cells, or PBMCs.

CDR1 SNHLY and CDR2 FYNNEI are derived from the germline V gene. The germline V end is reduced by 7 bases and the J end by 6 bases; junction bases left unmatched: 10. Its CDR3 holds 14 amino acids, cysteine through phenylalanine. The read is trimmed to its CDR3 DNA, 42 bases read in frame from base 1. As concerns this clone: It has no known antigen specificity. Base-call qualities are not available, and no considerably larger clone is one nucleotide away.

Another Seattle source contributed samples from volunteer blood donors who had recovered from COVID-19. The collaborating institutions used their own protocols to collect whole blood in K2EDTA tubes. Collaborator samples were shipped for TCRbeta analysis as frozen whole blood, isolated PBMCs, or DNA extracted from either sample type. TCRbeta CDR3 regions were amplified from genomic DNA using the immunoSEQ Assay, a bias-controlled multiplex PCR. The published analysis was carried out like this. The number of nucleated cells in each sample was estimated from the amplification of reference gene primers within the assay. To quantify the absolute abundance of each unique TCRbeta CDR3 rearrangement, sequence reads were collapsed and filtered. For each sample, productive Simpson clonality was calculated as the square root of Simpson's diversity index over productive rearrangements. TCRdb re-hosts the immuneACCESS table, in-frame sequences only. Its copies lack some clones; in the studies checked, an unresolved V gene accounts for under half of them, and the cause for the rest is not known. V and J calls and clone size are as listed in that table; D and trimming were resolved from the DNA. The sample includes 250,000 or so clones, with over 80% observed a single time. In total, the top ten clones hold about 2% of the sample.

Results and caveats for the whole study, not just this receptor: The quantity of clinical and demographic metadata differed by source and by participant and was supplied without curation.

The receptor was isolated from a man between 25 and 39 years old who had recovered from COVID-19. The chain is assembled from TRBV2 and TRBJ1-1, with 8 junctional bases fitting TRBD1. Specimen: peripheral blood. The DNA sequence is given as TGTGCCAGCATGCCGAGGACAGGGAGGTCTGAAGCTTTCTTT. Protein translation: CASMPRTGRSEAFF.